The clone carrying this T cell receptor (beta chain) was counted only a few times. Its antigen is still unknown. Germline CDR1 LNHNV, CDR2 YYDKDF (reference sequence). The CDR3 length is 17 residues. The junction had 10 bases not matched to a gene; V was cut back by 1 base and J by 6 bases. The record originates from a study of identical twins. Points from the study as a whole: Conclusions came from cross-sectional statistical analysis, not from following the same donors. Abundant beta clonotypes from cord blood had fewer insertions, unlike memory repertoires, which showed none.

No donor was unhealthy or non-Caucasian. Unique molecular identifiers were present on the cDNA, and a universal primer site came from template switching. TCRdb called the 5' RACE reads again in MiXCR, with one record for every CDR3 protein. This sample has approximately 670,000 distinct CDR3 sequences, with 5.5% to 7.5% found just once. This chain links TRBV15 with TRBJ2-2, with 8 bases aligning to TRBD2. The sample taken for sequencing was naive T cells sorted from blood. The source is a man younger than 30 in good health. In DNA form, the CDR3 reads TGTGCCACCAGCAGAGTTGTGAGCGGGAGATCGGCCGGGGAGCTGTTTTTT. It encodes CATSRVVSGRSAGELFF.